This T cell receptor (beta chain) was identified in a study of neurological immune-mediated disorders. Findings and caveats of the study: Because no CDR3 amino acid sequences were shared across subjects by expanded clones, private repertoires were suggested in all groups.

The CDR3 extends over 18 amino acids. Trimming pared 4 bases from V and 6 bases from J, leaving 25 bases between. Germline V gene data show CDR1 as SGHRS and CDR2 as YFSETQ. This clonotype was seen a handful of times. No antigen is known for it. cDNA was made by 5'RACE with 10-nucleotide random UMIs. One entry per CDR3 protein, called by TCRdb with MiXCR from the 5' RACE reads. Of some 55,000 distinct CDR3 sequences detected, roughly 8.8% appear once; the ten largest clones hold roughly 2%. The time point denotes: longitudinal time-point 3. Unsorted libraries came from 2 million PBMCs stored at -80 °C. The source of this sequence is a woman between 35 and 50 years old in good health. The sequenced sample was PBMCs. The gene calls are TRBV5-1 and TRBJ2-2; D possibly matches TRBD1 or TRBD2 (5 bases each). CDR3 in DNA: TGCGCCAGCAGCATCCGGGACCAGGCTCCTTTAAAGGCCGGGGAGCTGTTTTTT. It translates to CASSIRDQAPLKAGELFF.